The clone carrying this TCR beta chain has a handful of counts. Its antigen is undetermined. The assay was immunoSEQ multiplex PCR, and TCRdb's table has in-frame clones only and misses some. This table holds approximately 100,000 clones, about 85% found once. CDR1 and CDR2 from the germline V gene are LGHNA and YNFKEQ. This CDR3 has 17 amino acids. The germline V and J ends were trimmed by 0 bases and 1 base, with 10 bases remaining between them. The entry originates in a study of T cell responses to AZD1222 COVID-19 vaccine. Study overall: The analysis combined second doses at about 4 or about 12 weeks. Study conclusions and caveats: Spike-specific TCRs gained breadth and depth after people received two AZD1222 doses. Just five to seven people given AZD1222 tested seropositive at baseline.

This chain joins TRBV4-2 and TRBJ1-6; weak D call: TRBD1 (5 bases). This TCR was recovered from an adult in good health. This sample comprised peripheral blood, obtained on day 0 of AZD1222 vaccination. The CDR3 sequence is CASSQEGVGSYNSPLHF. DNA of the CDR3: TGTGCCAGCAGCCAAGAGGGGGTCGGGTCCTATAATTCACCCCTCCACTTT.